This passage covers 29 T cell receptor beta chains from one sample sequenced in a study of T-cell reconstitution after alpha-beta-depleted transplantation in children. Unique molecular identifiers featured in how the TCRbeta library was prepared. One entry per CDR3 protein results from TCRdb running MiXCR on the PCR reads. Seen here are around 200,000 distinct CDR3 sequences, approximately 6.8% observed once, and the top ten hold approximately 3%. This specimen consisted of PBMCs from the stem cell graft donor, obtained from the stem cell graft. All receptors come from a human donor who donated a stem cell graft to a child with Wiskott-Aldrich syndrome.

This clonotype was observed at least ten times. This CDR3 reads CASSGDRARGYTF. The CDR3 bases are TGTGCCAGCAGCGGAGACAGGGCAAGGGGCTACACCTTC. The rearrangement uses TRBV9 and TRBJ1-2, with TRBD1 matching 7 bases. J lost 8 bases, V lost 3 bases, and 7 bases had no gene match. CDR1 is SGDLS, CDR2 YYNGEE, per germline. CDR3 length: 13 amino acids.

CDR3 in DNA: TGTGCCAGCAGCTCTCTAGGTCGGACCACAGATACGCAGTATTTT. This sequence encodes CASSSLGRTTDTQYF. The chain links TRBV7-2 to TRBJ2-3; no definite D call. Trimming took 4 bases from V and 2 from J, leaving 13 bases between them. This CDR3 comprises 15 residues. Germline assignment: CDR1 SGHTA and CDR2 FQGNSA.

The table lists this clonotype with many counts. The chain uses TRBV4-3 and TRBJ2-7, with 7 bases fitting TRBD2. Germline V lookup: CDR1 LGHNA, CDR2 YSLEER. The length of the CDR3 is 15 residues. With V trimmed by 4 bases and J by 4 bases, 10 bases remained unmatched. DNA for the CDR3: TGCGCCAGCAGCCGAATGACGAGCGGGGCGTACGAGCAGTACTTC. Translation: CASSRMTSGAYEQYF.

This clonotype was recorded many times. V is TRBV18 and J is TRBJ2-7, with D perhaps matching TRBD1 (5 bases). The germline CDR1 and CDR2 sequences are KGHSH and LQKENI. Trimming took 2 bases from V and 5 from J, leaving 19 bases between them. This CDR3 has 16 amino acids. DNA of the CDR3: TGTGCCAGCTCACCAGCAGGGTCAGGGCTTAACAACGAGCAGTACTTC. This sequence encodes CASSPAGSGLNNEQYF. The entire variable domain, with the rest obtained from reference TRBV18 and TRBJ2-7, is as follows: NAGVMQNPRHLVRRRGQEARLRCSPMKGHSHVYWYRQLPEEGLKFMVYLQKENIIDESGMPKERFSAEFPKEGPSILRIQQVVRGDSAAYFCASSPAGSGLNNEQYFGPGTRLTVT.

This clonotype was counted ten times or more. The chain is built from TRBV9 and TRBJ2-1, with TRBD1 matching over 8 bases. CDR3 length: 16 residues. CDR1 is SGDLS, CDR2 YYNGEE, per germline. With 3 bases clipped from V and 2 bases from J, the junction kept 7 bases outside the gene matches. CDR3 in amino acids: CASSGTTGEAYNEQFF. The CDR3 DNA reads TGTGCCAGCAGCGGAACGACAGGGGAGGCCTACAATGAGCAGTTCTTC. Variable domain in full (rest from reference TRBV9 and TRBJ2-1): DSGVTQTPKHLITATGQRVTLRCSPRSGDLSVYWYQQSLDQGLQFLIQYYNGEERAKGNILERFSAQQFPDLHSELNLSSLELGDSALYFCASSGTTGEAYNEQFFGPGTRLTVL.

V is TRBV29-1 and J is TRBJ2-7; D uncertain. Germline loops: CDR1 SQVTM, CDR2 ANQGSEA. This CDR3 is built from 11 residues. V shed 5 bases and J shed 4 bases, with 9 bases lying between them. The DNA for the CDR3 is TGCAGCGTTCACCCCAAATACGAGCAGTACTTC. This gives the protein CSVHPKYEQYF.

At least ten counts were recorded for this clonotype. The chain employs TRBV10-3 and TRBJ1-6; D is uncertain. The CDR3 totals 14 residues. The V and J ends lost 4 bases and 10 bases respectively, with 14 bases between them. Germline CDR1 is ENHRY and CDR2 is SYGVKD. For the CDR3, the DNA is TGTGCCATCAGTGGGTCAGCGGAAGGCTCACCCCTCCACTTT. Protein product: CAISGSAEGSPLHF.

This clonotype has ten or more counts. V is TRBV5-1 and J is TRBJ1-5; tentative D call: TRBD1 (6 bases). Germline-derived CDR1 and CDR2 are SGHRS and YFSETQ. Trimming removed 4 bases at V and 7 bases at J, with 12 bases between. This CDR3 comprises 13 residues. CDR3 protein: CASSTGDRQPQHF. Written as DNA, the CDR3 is TGCGCCAGCAGCACCGGTGACAGGCAGCCCCAGCATTTT.

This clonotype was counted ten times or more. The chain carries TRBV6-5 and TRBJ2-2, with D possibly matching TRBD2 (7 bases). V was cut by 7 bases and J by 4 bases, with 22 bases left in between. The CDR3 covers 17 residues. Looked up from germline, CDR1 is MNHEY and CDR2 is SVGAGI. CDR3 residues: CASTFGGGTFITGELFF. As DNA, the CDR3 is TGTGCCAGCACCTTCGGGGGAGGGACATTTATCACCGGGGAGCTGTTTTTT.

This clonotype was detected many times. The CDR3 loop is CAWSGPPVKTQYF. CDR3 bases: TGTGCCTGGAGTGGTCCTCCCGTGAAGACCCAGTACTTC. V usage is TRBV30 and J usage is TRBJ2-5; no clear D gene. V lost 1 base and J lost 6, with 12 bases in between. The CDR3 extends over 13 amino acids. Germline loops: CDR1 GTSNPN, CDR2 SVGIG (reference sequence).

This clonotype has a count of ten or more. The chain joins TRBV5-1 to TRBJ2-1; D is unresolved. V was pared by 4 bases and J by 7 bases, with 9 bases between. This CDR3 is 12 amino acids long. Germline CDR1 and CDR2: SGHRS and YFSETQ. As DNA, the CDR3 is TGCGCCAGCAGCAAGACATGGAATGAGCAGTTCTTC. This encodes CASSKTWNEQFF. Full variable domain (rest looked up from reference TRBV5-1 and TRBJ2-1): KAGVTQTPRYLIKTRGQQVTLSCSPISGHRSVSWYQQTPGQGLQFLFEYFSETQRNKGNFPGRFSGRQFSNSRSEMNVSTLELGDSALYLCASSKTWNEQFFGPGTRLTVL.

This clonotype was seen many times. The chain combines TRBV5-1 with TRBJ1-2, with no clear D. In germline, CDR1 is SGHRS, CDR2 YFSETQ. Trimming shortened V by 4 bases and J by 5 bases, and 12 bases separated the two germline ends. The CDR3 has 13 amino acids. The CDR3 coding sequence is TGCGCCAGCAGCCCCCAGGACGTTTATGGCTACACCTTC. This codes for CASSPQDVYGYTF.

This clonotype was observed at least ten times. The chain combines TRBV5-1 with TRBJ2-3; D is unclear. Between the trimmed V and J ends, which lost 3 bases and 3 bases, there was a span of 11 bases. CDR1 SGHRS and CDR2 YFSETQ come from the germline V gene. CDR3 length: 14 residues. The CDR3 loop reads CASSSDPLTDTQYF. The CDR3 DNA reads TGCGCCAGCAGCTCGGACCCATTAACAGATACGCAGTATTTT.

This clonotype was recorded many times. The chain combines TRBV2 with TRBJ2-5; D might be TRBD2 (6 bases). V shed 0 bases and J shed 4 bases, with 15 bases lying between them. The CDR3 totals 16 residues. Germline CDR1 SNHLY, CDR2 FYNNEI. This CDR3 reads CASSEALQGGGETQYF. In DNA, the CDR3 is TGTGCCAGCAGTGAAGCGCTTCAGGGAGGTGGAGAGACCCAGTACTTC.

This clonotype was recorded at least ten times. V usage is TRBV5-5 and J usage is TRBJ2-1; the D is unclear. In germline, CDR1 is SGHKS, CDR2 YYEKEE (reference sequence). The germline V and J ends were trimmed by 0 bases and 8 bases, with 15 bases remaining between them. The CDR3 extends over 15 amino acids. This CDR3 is CASSLADGNRDEQFF. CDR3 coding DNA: TGTGCCAGCAGCTTGGCCGACGGCAACCGGGATGAGCAGTTCTTC. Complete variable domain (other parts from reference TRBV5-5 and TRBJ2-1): DAGVTQSPTHLIKTRGQQVTLRCSPISGHKSVSWYQQVLGQGPQFIFQYYEKEERGRGNFPDRFSARQFPNYSSELNVNALLLGDSALYLCASSLADGNRDEQFFGPGTRLTVL.

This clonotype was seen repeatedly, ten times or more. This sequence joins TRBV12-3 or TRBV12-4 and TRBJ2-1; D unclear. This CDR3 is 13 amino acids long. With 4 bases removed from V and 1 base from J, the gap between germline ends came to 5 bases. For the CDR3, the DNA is TGTGCCAGCAGTTCCGCGTCCTACAATGAGCAGTTCTTC. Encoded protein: CASSSASYNEQFF.

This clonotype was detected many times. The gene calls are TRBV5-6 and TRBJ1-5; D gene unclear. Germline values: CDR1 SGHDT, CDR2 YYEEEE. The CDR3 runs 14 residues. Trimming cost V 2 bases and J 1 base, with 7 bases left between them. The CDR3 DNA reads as TGTGCCAGCAGCTTAGGGTTAAGCAATCAGCCCCAGCATTTT. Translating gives CASSLGLSNQPQHF.

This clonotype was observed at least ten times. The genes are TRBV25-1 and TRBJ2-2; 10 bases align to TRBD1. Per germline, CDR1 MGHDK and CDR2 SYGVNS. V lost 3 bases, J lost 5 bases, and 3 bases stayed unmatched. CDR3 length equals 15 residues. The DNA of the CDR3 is TGTGCCAGCAGTGAGCGGGACAGGGGAACCGGGGAGCTGTTTTTT. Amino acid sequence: CASSERDRGTGELFF.

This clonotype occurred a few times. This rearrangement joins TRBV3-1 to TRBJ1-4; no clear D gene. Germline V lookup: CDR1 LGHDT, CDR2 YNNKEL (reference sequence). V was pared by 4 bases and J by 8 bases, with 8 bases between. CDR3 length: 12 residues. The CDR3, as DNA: TGTGCCAGCAGCCCGTCGACGGAAAAACTGTTTTTT. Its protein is CASSPSTEKLFF.

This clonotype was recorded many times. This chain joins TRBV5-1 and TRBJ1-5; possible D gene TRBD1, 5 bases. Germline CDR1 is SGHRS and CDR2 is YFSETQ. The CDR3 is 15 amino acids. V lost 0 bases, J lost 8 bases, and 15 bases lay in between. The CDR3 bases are TGCGCCAGCAGCTTGGGTTGGGGCCGGGTGGAGCCCCAGCATTTT. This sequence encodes CASSLGWGRVEPQHF. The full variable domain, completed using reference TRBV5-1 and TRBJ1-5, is KAGVTQTPRYLIKTRGQQVTLSCSPISGHRSVSWYQQTPGQGLQFLFEYFSETQRNKGNFPGRFSGRQFSNSRSEMNVSTLELGDSALYLCASSLGWGRVEPQHFGDGTRLSIL.

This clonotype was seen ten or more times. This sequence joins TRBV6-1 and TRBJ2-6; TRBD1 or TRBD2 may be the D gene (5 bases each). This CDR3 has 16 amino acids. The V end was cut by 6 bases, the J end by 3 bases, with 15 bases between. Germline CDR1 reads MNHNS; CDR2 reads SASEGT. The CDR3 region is CASSGDQGNGANVLTF. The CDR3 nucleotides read TGTGCCAGCAGCGGGGACCAGGGAAATGGGGCCAACGTCCTGACTTTC.

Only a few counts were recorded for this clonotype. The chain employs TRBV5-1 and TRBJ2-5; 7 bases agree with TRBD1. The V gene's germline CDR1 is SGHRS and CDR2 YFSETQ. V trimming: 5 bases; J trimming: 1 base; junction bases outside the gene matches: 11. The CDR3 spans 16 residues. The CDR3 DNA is TGCGCCAGCAGGGTAAACACAGGGGCTGGCCAAGAGACCCAGTACTTC. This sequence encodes CASRVNTGAGQETQYF.

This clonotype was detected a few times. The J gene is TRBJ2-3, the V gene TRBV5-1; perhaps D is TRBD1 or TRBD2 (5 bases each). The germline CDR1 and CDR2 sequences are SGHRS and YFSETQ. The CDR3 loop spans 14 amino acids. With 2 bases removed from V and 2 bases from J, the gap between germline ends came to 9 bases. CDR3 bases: TGCGCCAGCAGCTTAGGGACGTACACAGATACGCAGTATTTT. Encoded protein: CASSLGTYTDTQYF.

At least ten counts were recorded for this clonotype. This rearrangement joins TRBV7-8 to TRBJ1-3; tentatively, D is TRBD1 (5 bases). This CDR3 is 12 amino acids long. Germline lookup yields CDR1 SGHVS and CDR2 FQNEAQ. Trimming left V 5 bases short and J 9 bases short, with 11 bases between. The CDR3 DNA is TGTGCCAGCAGCCAACGTGGGGGCACCATATATTTT. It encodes CASSQRGGTIYF.

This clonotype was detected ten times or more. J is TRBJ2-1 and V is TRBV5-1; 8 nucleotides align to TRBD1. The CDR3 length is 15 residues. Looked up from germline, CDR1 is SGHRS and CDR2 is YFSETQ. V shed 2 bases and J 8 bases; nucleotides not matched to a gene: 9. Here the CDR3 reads CASSFSTGGRDEQFF. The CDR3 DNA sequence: TGCGCCAGCAGCTTTAGTACAGGGGGTAGAGATGAGCAGTTCTTC.

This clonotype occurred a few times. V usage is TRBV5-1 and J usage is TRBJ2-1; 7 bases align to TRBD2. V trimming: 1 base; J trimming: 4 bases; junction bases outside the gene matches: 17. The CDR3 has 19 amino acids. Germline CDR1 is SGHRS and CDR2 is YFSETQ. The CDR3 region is CASSLRVFPGGSRYNEQFF. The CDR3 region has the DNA TGCGCCAGCAGCTTGCGCGTTTTTCCCGGCGGGAGTCGGTACAATGAGCAGTTCTTC.

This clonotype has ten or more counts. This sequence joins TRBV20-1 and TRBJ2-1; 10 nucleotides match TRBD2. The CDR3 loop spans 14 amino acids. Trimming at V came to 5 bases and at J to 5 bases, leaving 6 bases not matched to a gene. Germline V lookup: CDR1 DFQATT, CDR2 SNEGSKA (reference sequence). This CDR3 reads CSAPRTSGHNEQFF. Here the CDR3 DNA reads TGCAGTGCTCCCCGGACTAGCGGACACAATGAGCAGTTCTTC.

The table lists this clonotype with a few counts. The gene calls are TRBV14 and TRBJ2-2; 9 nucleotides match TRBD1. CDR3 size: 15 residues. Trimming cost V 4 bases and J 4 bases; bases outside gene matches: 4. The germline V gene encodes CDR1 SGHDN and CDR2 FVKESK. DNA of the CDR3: TGTGCCAGCAGCCGGGGACAGGGAGGCACCGGGGAGCTGTTTTTT. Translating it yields CASSRGQGGTGELFF. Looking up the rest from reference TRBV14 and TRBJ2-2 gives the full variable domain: EAGVTQFPSHSVIEKGQTVTLRCDPISGHDNLYWYRRVMGKEIKFLLHFVKESKQDESGMPNNRFLAERTGGTYSTLKVQPAELEDSGVYFCASSRGQGGTGELFFGEGSRLTVL.

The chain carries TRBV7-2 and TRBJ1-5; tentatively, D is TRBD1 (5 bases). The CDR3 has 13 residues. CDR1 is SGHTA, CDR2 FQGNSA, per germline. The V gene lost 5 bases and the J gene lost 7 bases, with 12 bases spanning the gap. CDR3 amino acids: CASSTQGSQPQHF. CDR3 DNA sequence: TGTGCCAGCAGCACTCAGGGCTCCCAGCCCCAGCATTTT.